This T cell receptor (beta chain) was recorded in a study of identical twins. This CDR3 region has 13 residues. V trimming: 3 bases; J trimming: 6 bases; junction bases outside the gene matches: 2. Germline V lookup: CDR1 SNHLY, CDR2 FYNNEI. TCRdb analysed the 5' RACE reads with MiXCR anew, one entry per CDR3 protein. Here the sample spans some 440,000 distinct CDR3 sequences, approximately 24% being singletons. This sample was also put to use in a study of T cells expressing NK-cell markers.

The sample taken for sequencing was CD4+ T cells sorted from blood. The sequence derives from a woman under 30 in good health. The chain couples TRBV2 to TRBJ2-3; 8 bases are shared with TRBD1. The CDR3 protein is CASSDQGADTQYF. The DNA of the CDR3 is TGTGCCAGCAGTGACCAGGGGGCGGATACGCAGTATTTT.